A selection of T cell receptor beta chains follows, all from one sample in a study of blood T cell repertoires in COVID-19. Clones were sequenced by immunoSEQ multiplex PCR, and TCRdb holds only the in-frame ones, with some missing. This table has about 99,000 clones, roughly 83% appearing once. Sequencing was done on a sample of peripheral blood. The receptor source for this set is a woman aged 80 or over with active or convalescent COVID-19. The CDR3 runs from the conserved cysteine through the conserved F or W. The order of the fields is CDR3 protein, V gene.

cdr3_aa: CASSLEGPGGNEKLFF
v_call: TRBV4-1

cdr3_aa: CASSARENDGELFF
v_call: TRBV4-2

cdr3_aa: CASSVRTDTQYF
v_call: TRBV2

cdr3_aa: CASSEDGGRTIEAFF
v_call: TRBV2

cdr3_aa: CASSPPSAQGTPLHF
v_call: TRBV21-1

cdr3_aa: CASSKASGTYTDTQYF
v_call: TRBV19

cdr3_aa: CASSLEEGRSGNTIYF
v_call: TRBV5-1

cdr3_aa: CASGREYGYTF
v_call: TRBV28

cdr3_aa: CASSALDRDEQYF
v_call: TRBV27

cdr3_aa: CASSVDGGAYNEQFF
v_call: TRBV9

cdr3_aa: CASSRLTGQVGYGYTF
v_call: TRBV7-9

cdr3_aa: CASSVGQGNQPQHF
v_call: TRBV9

cdr3_aa: CASSRVPNTEAFF
v_call: TRBV6-5

cdr3_aa: CASSLDPGGSTDTQYF
v_call: TRBV5-1

cdr3_aa: CASSLEFTANYGYTF
v_call: TRBV5-1

cdr3_aa: CASMRQGDEKLFF
v_call: TRBV19

cdr3_aa: CASSPGLAETQYF
v_call: TRBV6-2/TRBV6-3

cdr3_aa: CASRYQGNTEAFF
v_call: TRBV6-5

cdr3_aa: CASSQTQGLGGYTF
v_call: TRBV7-9

cdr3_aa: CASNYRGFGGSGNEQFF
v_call: TRBV6-2/TRBV6-3

cdr3_aa: CASSPGSGINIQYF
v_call: TRBV18

cdr3_aa: CASSPKLAGHSTDTQYF
v_call: TRBV27

cdr3_aa: CASSQDNLGNTIYF
v_call: TRBV4-3

cdr3_aa: CASSSRDRNSPLHF
v_call: TRBV11-2

cdr3_aa: CASLALAGGKLSYNEQFF
v_call: TRBV28

cdr3_aa: CASSLTGVTNEKLFF
v_call: TRBV5-5

cdr3_aa: CASSVDPGQTLEAFF
v_call: TRBV5-1

cdr3_aa: CSASSFRTSGRATGETQYF
v_call: TRBV20-1

cdr3_aa: CASRTSTGNYYGYTF
v_call: TRBV27

cdr3_aa: CASSPTGVNYGYTF
v_call: TRBV27

cdr3_aa: CASSLVGRGSNSPLHF
v_call: TRBV27

cdr3_aa: CASSRLGTGYYEQYF
v_call: TRBV19

cdr3_aa: CASSGTGGSGANVLTF
v_call: TRBV18

cdr3_aa: CASSPTGAYGYTF
v_call: TRBV7-3

cdr3_aa: CASSQDRIQEQYF
v_call: TRBV4-1

cdr3_aa: CASSPPGEQFF
v_call: TRBV18

cdr3_aa: CASSQDQGGLAGENYGYTF
v_call: TRBV4-1

cdr3_aa: CASSLTGRKETQYF
v_call: TRBV28

cdr3_aa: CASGGGVGEQYF
v_call: TRBV10-2

cdr3_aa: CASTYRQGMNQPQHF
v_call: TRBV19

cdr3_aa: CASSGLSTEAFF
v_call: TRBV2

cdr3_aa: CAITDRDNQPQHF
v_call: TRBV10-3

cdr3_aa: CAISDTRHLVYEQYF
v_call: TRBV10-3

cdr3_aa: CASSVGRQSWETQYF
v_call: TRBV9

cdr3_aa: CASGRTGGGLEEKLFF
v_call: TRBV3-1/TRBV3-2

cdr3_aa: CASRRNEKLFF
v_call: TRBV2

cdr3_aa: CASSLRQPYEQYF
v_call: TRBV5-1

cdr3_aa: CASSLAGATYEQYF
v_call: TRBV7-2

cdr3_aa: CASSNPSSSGSTDTQYF
v_call: TRBV28

cdr3_aa: CASSFRGALIYNEQFF
v_call: TRBV28

cdr3_aa: CASSLMGGPTYEQYF
v_call: TRBV7-3

cdr3_aa: CAGTGGSNQPQHF
v_call: TRBV30

cdr3_aa: CASSSGTAAGNTIYF
v_call: TRBV5-1